This T cell receptor (beta chain) stems from a study of identifying expanded T cells in peripheral blood. The CDR3 spans 14 residues. In germline, CDR1 is LGHNA, CDR2 YSLEER. V lost 4 bases to trimming and J lost 2 bases, with 12 bases between them. The protocol was immunoSEQ multiplex PCR, while the TCRdb copy is restricted to in-frame clones and leaves out a portion. The sample consists of roughly 100,000 clones, approximately 90% of them appearing once. The clonotype was recovered from a person between 18 and 70 years old in good health. The J gene is TRBJ2-7, the V gene TRBV4-3; possible D gene TRBD2, 5 bases. Source material: blood. The CDR3 reads CASSPKAGTYEQYF. The CDR3 coding sequence is TGCGCCAGCAGCCCCAAAGCCGGGACCTACGAGCAGTACTTC.